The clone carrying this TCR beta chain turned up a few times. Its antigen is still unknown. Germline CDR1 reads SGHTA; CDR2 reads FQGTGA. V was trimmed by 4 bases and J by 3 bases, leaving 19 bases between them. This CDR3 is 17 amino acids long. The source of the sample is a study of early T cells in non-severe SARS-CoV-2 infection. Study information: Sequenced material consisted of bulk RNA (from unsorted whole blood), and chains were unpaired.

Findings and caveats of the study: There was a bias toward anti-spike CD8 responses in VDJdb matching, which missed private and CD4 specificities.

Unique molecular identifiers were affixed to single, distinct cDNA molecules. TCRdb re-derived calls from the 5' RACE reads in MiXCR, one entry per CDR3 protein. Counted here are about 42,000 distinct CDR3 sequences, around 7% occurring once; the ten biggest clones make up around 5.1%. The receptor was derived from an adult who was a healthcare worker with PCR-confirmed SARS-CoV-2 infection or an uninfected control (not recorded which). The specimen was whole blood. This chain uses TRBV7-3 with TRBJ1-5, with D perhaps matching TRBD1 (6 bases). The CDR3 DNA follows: TGTGCCAGCAGCTGGGGGGGCCACAAACCCTTCAATCAGCCCCAGCATTTT. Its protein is CASSWGGHKPFNQPQHF. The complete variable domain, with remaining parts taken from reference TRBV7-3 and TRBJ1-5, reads GAGVSQTPSNKVTEKGKYVELRCDPISGHTALYWYRQSLGQGPEFLIYFQGTGAADDSGLPNDRFFAVRPEGSVSTLKIQRTERGDSAVYLCASSWGGHKPFNQPQHFGDGTRLSIL.